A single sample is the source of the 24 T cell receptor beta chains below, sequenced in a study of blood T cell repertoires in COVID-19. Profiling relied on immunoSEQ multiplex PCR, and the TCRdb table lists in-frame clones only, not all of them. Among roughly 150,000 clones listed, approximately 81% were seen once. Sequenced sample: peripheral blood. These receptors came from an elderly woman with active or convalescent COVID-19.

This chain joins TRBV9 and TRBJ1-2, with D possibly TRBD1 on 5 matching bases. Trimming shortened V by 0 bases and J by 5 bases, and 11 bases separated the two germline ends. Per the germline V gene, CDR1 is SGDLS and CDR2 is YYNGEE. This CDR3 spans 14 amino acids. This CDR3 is CASSVASGGYGYTF. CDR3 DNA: TGTGCCAGCAGCGTAGCTTCGGGGGGATATGGCTACACCTTC.

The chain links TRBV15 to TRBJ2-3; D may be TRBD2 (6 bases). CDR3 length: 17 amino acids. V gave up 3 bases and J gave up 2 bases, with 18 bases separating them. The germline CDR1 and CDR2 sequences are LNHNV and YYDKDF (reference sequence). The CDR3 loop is CATSRGLASENTDTQYF. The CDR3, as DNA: TGTGCCACCAGCAGGGGGTTGGCTAGCGAAAACACAGATACGCAGTATTTT.

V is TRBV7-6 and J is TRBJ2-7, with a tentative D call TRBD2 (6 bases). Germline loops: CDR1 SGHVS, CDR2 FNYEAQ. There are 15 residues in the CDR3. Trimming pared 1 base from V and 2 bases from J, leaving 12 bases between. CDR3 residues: CASSLEVGGPYEQYF. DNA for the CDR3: TGTGCCAGCAGCTTAGAAGTCGGGGGTCCCTACGAGCAGTACTTC.

CDR3 in DNA: TGTGCCAGCAGCGCTACAGCCGCCGGATCACCCCTCCACTTT. This encodes CASSATAAGSPLHF. The chain has TRBV7-9 and TRBJ1-6; D is unresolved. V lost 5 bases and J 10 bases, leaving 15 bases between the germline ends. Germline V gene data show CDR1 as SEHNR and CDR2 as FQNEAQ (reference sequence). The CDR3 has 14 amino acids.

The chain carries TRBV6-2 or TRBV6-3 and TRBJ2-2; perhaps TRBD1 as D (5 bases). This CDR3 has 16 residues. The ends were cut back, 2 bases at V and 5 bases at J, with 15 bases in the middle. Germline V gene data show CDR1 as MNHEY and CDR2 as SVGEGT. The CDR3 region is CASSYRRGTGTGELFF. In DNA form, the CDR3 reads TGTGCCAGCAGTTACAGAAGGGGAACCGGTACCGGGGAGCTGTTTTTT.

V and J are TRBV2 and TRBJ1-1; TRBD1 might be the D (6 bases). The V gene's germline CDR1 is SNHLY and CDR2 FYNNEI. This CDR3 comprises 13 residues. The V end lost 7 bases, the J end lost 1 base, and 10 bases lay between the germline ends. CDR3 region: CASKQGTNTEAFF. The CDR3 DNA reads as TGTGCCAGCAAGCAGGGGACGAACACTGAAGCTTTCTTT.

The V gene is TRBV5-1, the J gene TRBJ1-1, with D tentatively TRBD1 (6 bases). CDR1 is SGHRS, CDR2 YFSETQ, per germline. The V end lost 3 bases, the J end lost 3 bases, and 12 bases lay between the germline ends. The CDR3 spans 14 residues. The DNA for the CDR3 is TGCGCCAGCAGCTCCACAGGGACCCACACTGAAGCTTTCTTT. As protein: CASSSTGTHTEAFF.

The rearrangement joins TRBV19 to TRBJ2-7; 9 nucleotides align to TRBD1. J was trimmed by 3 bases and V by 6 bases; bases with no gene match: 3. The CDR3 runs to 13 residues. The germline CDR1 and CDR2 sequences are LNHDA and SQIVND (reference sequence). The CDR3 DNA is TGTGCCAGTAGGGGGACAGGGAACTACGAGCAGTACTTC. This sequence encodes CASRGTGNYEQYF.

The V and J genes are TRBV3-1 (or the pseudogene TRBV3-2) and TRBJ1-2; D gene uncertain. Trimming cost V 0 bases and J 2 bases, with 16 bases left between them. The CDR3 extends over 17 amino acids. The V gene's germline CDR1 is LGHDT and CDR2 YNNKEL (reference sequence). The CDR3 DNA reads TGTGCCAGCAGCCAAGATCCAATAACGAGGTTCAACTATGGCTACACCTTC. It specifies CASSQDPITRFNYGYTF.

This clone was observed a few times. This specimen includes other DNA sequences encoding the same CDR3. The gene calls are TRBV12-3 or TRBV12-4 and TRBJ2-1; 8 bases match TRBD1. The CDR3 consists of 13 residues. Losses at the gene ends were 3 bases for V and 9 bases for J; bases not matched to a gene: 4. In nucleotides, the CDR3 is TGTGCCAGCAGTTTGTTACAGGGGGGTGAGCAGTTCTTC. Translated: CASSLLQGGEQFF.

The DNA for the CDR3 is TGTGCCAGTAGTATACGGGGGAGGTCCTACGAGCAGTACTTC. It is translated as CASSIRGRSYEQYF. V usage is TRBV19 and J usage is TRBJ2-7, with a weak D call TRBD2 (6 bases). V dropped 2 bases and J dropped 1 base, with 9 bases sitting between them. This CDR3 region has 14 residues. CDR1 and CDR2 from the germline V gene are LNHDA and SQIVND (reference sequence).

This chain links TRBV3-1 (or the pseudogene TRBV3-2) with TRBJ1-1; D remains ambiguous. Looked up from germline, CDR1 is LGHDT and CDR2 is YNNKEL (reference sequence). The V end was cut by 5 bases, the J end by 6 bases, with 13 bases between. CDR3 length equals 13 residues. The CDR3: CASSYGLTSEAFF. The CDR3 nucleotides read TGTGCCAGCAGCTACGGACTGACCTCTGAAGCTTTCTTT.

In nucleotides, the CDR3 is TGTGCCAGCAGCTTAGGACTCCCCGGGGGGACCGGGGAGCTGTTTTTT. Translating it yields CASSLGLPGGTGELFF. This chain uses TRBV7-2 with TRBJ2-2; 7 nucleotides align to TRBD2. V was pared by 1 base and J by 5 bases, with 7 bases of the junction left unmatched. CDR3 length equals 16 residues. Looked up from germline, CDR1 is SGHTA and CDR2 is FQGNSA.

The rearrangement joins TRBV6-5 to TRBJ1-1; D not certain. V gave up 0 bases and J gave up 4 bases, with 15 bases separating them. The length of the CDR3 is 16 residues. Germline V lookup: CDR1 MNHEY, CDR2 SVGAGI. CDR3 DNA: TGTGCCAGCAGTTACTCGAGACCCGGGGTGAGCACTGAAGCTTTCTTT. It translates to CASSYSRPGVSTEAFF.

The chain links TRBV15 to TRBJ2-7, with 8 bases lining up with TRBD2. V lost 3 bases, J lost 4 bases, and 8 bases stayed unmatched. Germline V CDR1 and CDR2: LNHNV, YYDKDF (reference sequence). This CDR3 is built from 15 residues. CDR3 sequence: CATSSGGGSGYEQYF. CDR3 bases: TGTGCCACCAGCAGCGGGGGGGGGAGTGGGTACGAGCAGTACTTC.

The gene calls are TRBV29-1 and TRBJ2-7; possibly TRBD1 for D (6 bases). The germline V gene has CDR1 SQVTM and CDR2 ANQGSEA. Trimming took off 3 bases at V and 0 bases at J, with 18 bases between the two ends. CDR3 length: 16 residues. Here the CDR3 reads CSVEATGRGISYEQYF. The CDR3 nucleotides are TGCAGCGTTGAGGCGACGGGTAGGGGGATCTCCTACGAGCAGTACTTC.

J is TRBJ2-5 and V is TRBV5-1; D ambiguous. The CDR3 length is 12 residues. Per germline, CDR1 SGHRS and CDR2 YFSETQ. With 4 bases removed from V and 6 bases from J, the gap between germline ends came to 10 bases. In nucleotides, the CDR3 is TGCGCCAGCAGCCCTACCGAACAGACCCAGTACTTC. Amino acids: CASSPTEQTQYF.

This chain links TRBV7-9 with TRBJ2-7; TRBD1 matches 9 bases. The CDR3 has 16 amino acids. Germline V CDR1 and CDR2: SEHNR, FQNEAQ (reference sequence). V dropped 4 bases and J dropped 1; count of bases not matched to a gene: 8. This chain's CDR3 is CASSSFKTGGSYEQYF. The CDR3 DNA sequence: TGTGCCAGCAGCTCTTTTAAGACAGGGGGATCCTACGAGCAGTACTTC. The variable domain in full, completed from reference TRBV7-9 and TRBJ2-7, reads DTGVSQNPRHKITKRGQNVTFRCDPISEHNRLYWYRQTLGQGPEFLTYFQNEAQLEKSRLLSDRFSAERPKGSFSTLEIQRTEQGDSAMYLCASSSFKTGGSYEQYFGPGTRLTVT.

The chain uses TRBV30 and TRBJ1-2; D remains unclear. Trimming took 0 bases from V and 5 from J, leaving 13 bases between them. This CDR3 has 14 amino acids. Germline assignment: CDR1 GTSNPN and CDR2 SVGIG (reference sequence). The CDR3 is CAWSVLDTLYGYTF. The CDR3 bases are TGTGCCTGGAGTGTACTCGACACCCTTTATGGCTACACCTTC.

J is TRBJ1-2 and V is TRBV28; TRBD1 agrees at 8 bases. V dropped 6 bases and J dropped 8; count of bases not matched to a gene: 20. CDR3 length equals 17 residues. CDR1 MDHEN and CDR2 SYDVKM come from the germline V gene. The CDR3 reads CASSPPSPGQEIRGYTF. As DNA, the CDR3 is TGTGCCAGCAGCCCTCCCAGCCCGGGACAGGAAATTCGAGGCTACACCTTC.

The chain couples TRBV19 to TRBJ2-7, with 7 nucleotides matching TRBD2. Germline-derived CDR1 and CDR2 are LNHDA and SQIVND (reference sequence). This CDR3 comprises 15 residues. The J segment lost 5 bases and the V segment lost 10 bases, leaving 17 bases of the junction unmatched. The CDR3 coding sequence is TGTGCCACAAGAACGCGGGAGATGGCCAAGAACGAGCAGTACTTC. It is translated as CATRTREMAKNEQYF.

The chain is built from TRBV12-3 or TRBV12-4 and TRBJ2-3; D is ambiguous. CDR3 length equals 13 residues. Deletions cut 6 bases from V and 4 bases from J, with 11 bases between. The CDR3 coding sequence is TGTGCCAGCAGCACAACCCTTTCAGATACGCAGTATTTT. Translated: CASSTTLSDTQYF.

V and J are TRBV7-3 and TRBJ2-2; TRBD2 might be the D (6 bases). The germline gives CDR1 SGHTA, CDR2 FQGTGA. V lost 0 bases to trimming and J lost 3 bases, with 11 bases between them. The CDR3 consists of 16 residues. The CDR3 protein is CASSLTAGGDTGELFF. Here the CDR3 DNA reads TGTGCCAGCAGCTTAACGGCAGGAGGGGACACCGGGGAGCTGTTTTTT.

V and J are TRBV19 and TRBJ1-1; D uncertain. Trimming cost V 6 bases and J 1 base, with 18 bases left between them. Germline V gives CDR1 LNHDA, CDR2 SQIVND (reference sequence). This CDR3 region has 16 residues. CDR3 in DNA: TGTGCCAGTAGCAGACAAAGAGAATTCCCGAACACTGAAGCTTTCTTT. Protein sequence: CASSRQREFPNTEAFF.